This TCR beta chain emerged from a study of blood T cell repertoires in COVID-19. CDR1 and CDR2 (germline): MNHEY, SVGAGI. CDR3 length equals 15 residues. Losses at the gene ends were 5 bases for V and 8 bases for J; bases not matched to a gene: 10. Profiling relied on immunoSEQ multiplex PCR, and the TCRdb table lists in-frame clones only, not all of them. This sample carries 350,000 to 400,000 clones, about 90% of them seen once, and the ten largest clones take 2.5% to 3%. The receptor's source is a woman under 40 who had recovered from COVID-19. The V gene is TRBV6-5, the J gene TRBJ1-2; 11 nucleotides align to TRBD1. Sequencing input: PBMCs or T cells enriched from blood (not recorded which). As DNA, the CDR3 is TGTGCCAGCAGTAACACCGGACAGGGGGCGCACGGCTACACCTTC. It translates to CASSNTGQGAHGYTF.